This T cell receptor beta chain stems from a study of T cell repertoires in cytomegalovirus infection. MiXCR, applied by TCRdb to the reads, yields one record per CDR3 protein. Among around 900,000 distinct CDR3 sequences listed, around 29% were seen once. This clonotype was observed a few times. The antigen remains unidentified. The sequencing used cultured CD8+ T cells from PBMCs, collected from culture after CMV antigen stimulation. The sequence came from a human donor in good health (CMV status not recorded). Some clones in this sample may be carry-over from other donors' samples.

The CDR3 loop is CASRNGGRFNEQFF. The DNA for the CDR3 is TGTGCCAGCCGTAACGGCGGGAGGTTCAATGAGCAGTTCTTC. The chain carries TRBV11-1 and TRBJ2-1, with 8 bases lining up with TRBD2. Per the germline V gene, CDR1 is SGHAT and CDR2 is FQDESV (reference sequence). Trimming cost V 8 bases and J 6 bases; bases outside gene matches: 9. This CDR3 comprises 14 residues.